The 21 T cell receptor beta chains in this list originate from one sample, sequenced in a study of cytomegalovirus exposure and HLA in healthy donors. This PCR relied on a set of 60 Vbeta primers and 13 Jbeta primers. Sequenced by immunoSEQ multiplex PCR; TCRdb stores in-frame clones only, minus some. The table shows about 98,000 clones, with about 60% occurring only once. The sequenced material came from PBMCs. These receptors all come from a human donor in good health.

This chain joins TRBV28 and TRBJ1-5; D not resolved. CDR3 size: 14 residues. Per the germline V gene, CDR1 is MDHEN and CDR2 is SYDVKM. V dropped 7 bases and J dropped 4 bases, with 14 bases sitting between them. The CDR3 DNA reads TGTGCCAGCACCCCCAGAGGTGCGAATCAGCCCCAGCATTTT. Amino acid sequence: CASTPRGANQPQHF.

This sequence joins TRBV28 and TRBJ2-7, with a weak D call TRBD1 (6 bases). Trimming took off 7 bases at V and 5 bases at J, with 15 bases between the two ends. Germline loops: CDR1 MDHEN, CDR2 SYDVKM. CDR3 length: 13 amino acids. CDR3 DNA sequence: TGTGCCAGCACTAGCCCTACAGGGCACGAGCAGTACTTC. Translating gives CASTSPTGHEQYF.

The chain combines TRBV7-2 with TRBJ2-1; TRBD1 is a possible D gene (5 bases). Germline V gives CDR1 SGHTA, CDR2 FQGNSA. This CDR3 has 15 amino acids. Trimming stripped 6 bases from V and 0 bases from J, with 12 bases between. The DNA for the CDR3 is TGTGCCAGCAGTTTACAGGTGAGCTCCTACAATGAGCAGTTCTTC. Protein sequence: CASSLQVSSYNEQFF.

This clone was seen just once. The chain combines TRBV7-9 with TRBJ2-1; possible D gene TRBD2, 6 bases. The CDR3 is 17 amino acids. Germline loops: CDR1 SEHNR, CDR2 FQNEAQ (reference sequence). V lost 2 bases and J 2 bases, leaving 16 bases between the germline ends. CDR3 sequence reads: CASSLSGGSVPYNEQFF. The CDR3 DNA sequence: TGTGCCAGCAGCTTATCCGGGGGTTCGGTGCCCTACAATGAGCAGTTCTTC.

This rearrangement joins TRBV2 to TRBJ2-7; D not resolved. This CDR3 has 14 amino acids. The V gene lost 6 bases and the J gene lost 3 bases, with 15 bases spanning the gap. The germline CDR1 and CDR2 sequences are SNHLY and FYNNEI. The CDR3 nucleotides are TGTGCCAGCAGAGTTCCGGGTGTTCTCTACGAGCAGTACTTC. It is translated as CASRVPGVLYEQYF. The variable domain in full, completed from reference TRBV2 and TRBJ2-7, reads EPEVTQTPSHQVTQMGQEVILRCVPISNHLYFYWYRQILGQKVEFLVSFYNNEISEKSEIFDDQFSVERPDGSNFTLKIRSTKLEDSAMYFCASRVPGVLYEQYFGPGTRLTVT.

The V call is TRBV6-5, the J call TRBJ2-1; 8 bases agree with TRBD2. CDR1 and CDR2 from the germline V gene are MNHEY and SVGAGI. The J segment lost 5 bases and the V segment lost 5 bases, leaving 8 bases of the junction unmatched. CDR3 length: 15 amino acids. CDR3 in amino acids: CASSPRGGSNNEQFF. Written as DNA, the CDR3 is TGTGCCAGCAGTCCTCGGGGGGGATCTAACAATGAGCAGTTCTTC.

The chain links TRBV14 to TRBJ1-1, with 8 bases matching TRBD1. This CDR3 has 15 amino acids. CDR1 SGHDN and CDR2 FVKESK come from the germline V gene. With 4 bases clipped from V and 2 bases from J, the junction kept 6 bases outside the gene matches. CDR3 in amino acids: CASSLRTGRNTEAFF. The CDR3 nucleotides read TGTGCCAGCAGCCTACGGACAGGGCGAAACACTGAAGCTTTCTTT.

In this sample, this clone turned up once. This chain links TRBV7-9 with TRBJ1-3; TRBD1 matches at 7 bases. This CDR3 has 17 residues. Germline V gene sequence: CDR1 SEHNR, CDR2 FQNEAQ (reference sequence). Trimming removed 5 bases from V and 1 base from J; junction bases left unmatched: 11. As DNA, the CDR3 is TGTGCCAGCAGCGTACCGGGACAGCAGTATTCTGGAAACACCATATATTTT. Its translation is CASSVPGQQYSGNTIYF.

This clone has a handful of counts. The CDR3 here is CASSLVVNQPQHF. CDR3 in DNA: TGTGCCAGCAGTTTGGTAGTAAATCAGCCCCAGCATTTT. The chain employs TRBV27 and TRBJ1-5; D not certain. Trimming removed 3 bases at V and 4 bases at J, with 7 bases between. Germline CDR1 is MNHEY and CDR2 is SMNVEV (reference sequence). This CDR3 has 13 residues.

The chain links TRBV6-5 to TRBJ2-5; 8 bases align to TRBD2. The DNA end is a closer match to TRBJ2-7, so the J assignment may be wrong. Per the germline V gene, CDR1 is MNHEY and CDR2 is SVGAGI. The CDR3 consists of 14 residues. In DNA, the CDR3 is TGTGCCAGCAGTTACTTAGCGGGGTCCAACGAGCAGTACTTC. Translating it yields CASSYLAGSNEQYF.

CDR3 sequence reads: CASSWKTGTGKNIQYF. CDR3 coding DNA: TGTGCCAGCAGCTGGAAGACCGGGACAGGCAAAAACATTCAGTACTTC. This sequence joins TRBV11-2 and TRBJ2-4, with 8 nucleotides matching TRBD1. CDR3 length: 16 residues. Germline loops: CDR1 SGHAT, CDR2 FQNNGV. Trimming removed 4 bases from V and 3 bases from J; junction bases left unmatched: 8.

The rearrangement links TRBV6-1 to TRBJ2-2, with 10 bases that match TRBD1. CDR3 length: 19 residues. The V segment lost 2 bases and the J segment 5 bases; nucleotides outside the gene matches: 14. CDR1 and CDR2 (germline): MNHNS, SASEGT. DNA for the CDR3: TGTGCCAGCAGTGAACCGGGACAGGGGCCTGGCGGGGGGACCGGGGAGCTGTTTTTT. Protein sequence: CASSEPGQGPGGGTGELFF.

The gene calls are TRBV7-3 and TRBJ2-3; 12 nucleotides agree with TRBD2. The junction had 10 bases not matched to a gene; V was cut back by 3 bases and J by 6 bases. The CDR3 is 17 amino acids. Germline CDR1 SGHTA, CDR2 FQGTGA. The CDR3 bases are TGTGCCAGCAGCTTCCGACTAGCGGGAGCGGCATCGGATACGCAGTATTTT. The encoded protein is CASSFRLAGAASDTQYF.

The table lists this clone with a few counts. The chain combines TRBV10-3 with TRBJ1-2; 9 nucleotides align to TRBD1. Germline assignment: CDR1 ENHRY and CDR2 SYGVKD. The CDR3 has 14 amino acids. J was trimmed by 6 bases and V by 6 bases; bases with no gene match: 8. In nucleotides, the CDR3 is TGTGCCATCAGGCGACAGGGGGTTCTCGATGGCTACACCTTC. This codes for CAIRRQGVLDGYTF.

By share, this clone ranks as medium-sized. This rearrangement joins TRBV2 to TRBJ1-4; 9 bases line up with TRBD1. Trimming cost V 9 bases and J 10 bases; bases outside gene matches: 6. The germline V gene has CDR1 SNHLY and CDR2 FYNNEI. This CDR3 is 12 amino acids long. CDR3 sequence reads: CASGTGTGKLFF. The CDR3 bases are TGTGCCAGTGGGACAGGGACAGGAAAACTGTTTTTT.

The V call is TRBV7-8, the J call TRBJ2-3; tentative D call: TRBD2 (7 bases). The germline V gene has CDR1 SGHVS and CDR2 FQNEAQ. The CDR3 is 14 residues long. V lost 4 bases to trimming and J lost 4 bases, with 12 bases between them. DNA for the CDR3: TGTGCCAGCAGCTCCCGAGGGGGGGCAGATACGCAGTATTTT. Encoded protein: CASSSRGGADTQYF.

This chain joins TRBV28 and TRBJ2-7; D is undetermined. The CDR3 length is 13 residues. V lost 3 bases and J lost 5, with 11 bases in between. Germline-derived CDR1 and CDR2 are MDHEN and SYDVKM. The CDR3 sequence is CASSLARQDEQYF. The CDR3 coding sequence is TGTGCCAGCAGTTTGGCCAGGCAAGACGAGCAGTACTTC.

The chain recombines TRBV28 with TRBJ1-1; D is undetermined. Germline-derived CDR1 and CDR2 are MDHEN and SYDVKM. The CDR3 extends over 12 amino acids. V gave up 6 bases and J gave up 10 bases, with 15 bases separating them. The CDR3 loop is CASSFRHRGAFF. CDR3 DNA sequence: TGTGCCAGCAGCTTCAGACACCGGGGAGCTTTCTTT.

The genes are TRBV6-6 and TRBJ2-1, with D hard to call. Trimming removed 2 bases from V and 8 bases from J, with 7 bases in between. CDR1 is MNHNY, CDR2 SVGAGI, per germline (reference sequence). The CDR3 totals 12 residues. The CDR3 region has the DNA TGTGCCAGCAGTTACCCCTTAGATGAGCAGTTCTTC. Amino acids: CASSYPLDEQFF.

V usage is TRBV7-8 and J usage is TRBJ2-5; a weak D match, TRBD2 (5 bases). Germline V lookup: CDR1 SGHVS, CDR2 FQNEAQ. The CDR3 is 17 residues long. With 0 bases removed from V and 2 bases from J, the gap between germline ends came to 16 bases. CDR3 protein: CASSLAPWVWEQETQYF. In DNA form, the CDR3 reads TGTGCCAGCAGCTTAGCGCCCTGGGTATGGGAGCAAGAGACCCAGTACTTC.

A word on this clone: A read error is likely, as this CDR3 ends without the conserved phenylalanine or tryptophan. It is unclear where the CDR3 begins or ends on the DNA, so no DNA is shown, and the CDR3 is as TCRdb lists it. The rearrangement links TRBV29-1 to TRBJ1-2; the table's TRBD1 call for D was not verified on the DNA. Germline V gives CDR1 SQVTM, CDR2 ANQGSEA. The CDR3 adds up to 8 amino acids, both ends counted. CDR3 loop: CSDGTPVE.